The clone carrying this T cell receptor (beta chain) was observed many times. The data derive from a study of T cells in Graves' hyperthyroidism and ophthalmopathy. As for the study in general: The authors collected peripheral blood at initial diagnosis, before any treatment.

For ophthalmopathy patients, the Clinical Activity Score was at least 3 and the NOSPECS grade at least 4; duration was under 3 months. On the basis of clinical symptoms, serum thyroxine and TRAb, thyroid ultrasound and orbital computed tomography, diagnoses were made. Amplification targeted TCR beta CDR3 regions from RNA transcripts. The TCR CDR3 was amplified in a first-round RT-PCR using the HTBI primer set. MiXCR, applied by TCRdb to the multiplex PCR reads, yields one record per CDR3 protein. The sample lists about 640,000 distinct CDR3 sequences; less than 25% were seen once. V lost 4 bases, J lost 2 bases, and 12 bases lay in between. CDR3 length: 14 amino acids. Germline CDR1 MDHEN, CDR2 SYDVKM.

The sequencing sample was made of blood. This rearrangement joins TRBV28 to TRBJ2-7, with D unclear. This clonotype was sampled from a man younger than 40 with Graves' ophthalmopathy. CDR3 nucleotide sequence: TGTGCCAGCAGTTCGCGGAGCGTAACCTACGAGCAGTACTTC. Protein sequence: CASSSRSVTYEQYF.